These 31 T cell receptor beta chains originate from one sample sequenced in a study of blood T cell repertoires in COVID-19 (dated by TCRdb to about 2020). Receptor amplification or capture employed the immunoSEQ multiplex PCR assay. In TCRdb, the immuneACCESS table is reduced to in-frame sequences with V and J assigned. These tables do not hold every clone; where another copy was compared, an unresolved V gene accounts for under half, and the others remain unexplained. The sample table records roughly 250,000 clones; 70% to 90% of these occur just once. 0.98% of the sample is in the top ten clones. The specimen sequenced was peripheral blood. Receptors originate from a man between 40 and 49 years old with acute or convalescent COVID-19.

The rearrangement links TRBV29-1 to TRBJ2-1; TRBD1 might be the D (5 bases). The V gene's germline CDR1 is SQVTM and CDR2 ANQGSEA. The V end was cut by 6 bases, the J end by 4 bases, with 16 bases between. This CDR3 region has 14 residues. CDR3 bases: TGCAGCGTATTAGGGGCGGCCTTATACAATGAGCAGTTCTTC. Amino acids: CSVLGAALYNEQFF.

The CDR3 loop reads CASSLGGYASTDTQYF. The CDR3 DNA reads TGTGCCAGCAGCTTAGGAGGCTACGCGAGCACAGATACGCAGTATTTT. The gene calls are TRBV11-1 and TRBJ2-3; D not resolved. The germline V and J ends were trimmed by 1 base and 0 bases, with 11 bases remaining between them. Germline CDR1 is SGHAT and CDR2 is FQDESV (reference sequence). The CDR3 consists of 16 residues.

This clone was detected once. This chain connects TRBV29-1 to TRBJ1-5, with D possibly matching TRBD1 (5 bases). The germline V and J ends were trimmed by 3 bases and 0 bases, with 12 bases remaining between them. Germline lookup yields CDR1 SQVTM and CDR2 ANQGSEA. The CDR3 spans 15 residues. The CDR3 spells CSVEWGGLSNQPQHF. The CDR3 DNA is TGCAGCGTTGAGTGGGGGGGTCTTAGCAATCAGCCCCAGCATTTT.

The chain links TRBV19 to TRBJ1-2; weak D call: TRBD1 (5 bases). The ends were cut back, 3 bases at V and 8 bases at J, with 19 bases in the middle. Germline V gene data show CDR1 as LNHDA and CDR2 as SQIVND (reference sequence). CDR3 length: 15 amino acids. CDR3 coding DNA: TGTGCCAGTAGTATTGAGGATAAGGCAGGGCACGGCTACACCTTC. Translating gives CASSIEDKAGHGYTF.

The chain recombines TRBV11-2 with TRBJ2-2; 8 bases are shared with TRBD1. The CDR3 is 16 residues long. Germline-derived CDR1 and CDR2 are SGHAT and FQNNGV. V was pared by 1 base and J by 4 bases, with 5 bases of the junction left unmatched. The CDR3 loop reads CASSLVAGGGTGELFF. The CDR3 coding sequence is TGTGCCAGCAGCTTAGTGGCAGGGGGCGGCACCGGGGAGCTGTTTTTT.

This chain links TRBV7-6 with TRBJ2-7; TRBD2 matches at 14 bases. The CDR3 sequence is 16 residues long. V was clipped by 5 bases and J by 2 bases; unmatched bases: 5. Germline lookup yields CDR1 SGHVS and CDR2 FNYEAQ. CDR3 protein: CASSPQTSGGAYEQYF. The CDR3 bases are TGTGCCAGCAGCCCCCAGACTAGCGGGGGGGCCTACGAGCAGTACTTC.

This chain joins TRBV29-1 and TRBJ2-1; 9 positions agree with TRBD2. This CDR3 is built from 14 residues. J gave up 7 bases and V 3 bases, and 7 bases lay outside the gene matches. Germline CDR1 SQVTM, CDR2 ANQGSEA. CDR3: CSVERGLALNEQFF. CDR3 nucleotide sequence: TGCAGCGTTGAGAGGGGACTAGCCCTTAATGAGCAGTTCTTC.

This chain connects TRBV5-1 to TRBJ2-5; 9 bases align to TRBD2. The germline CDR1 and CDR2 sequences are SGHRS and YFSETQ. The CDR3 runs 14 residues. J was trimmed by 9 bases and V by 4 bases; bases with no gene match: 10. As DNA, the CDR3 is TGCGCCAGCAGCGTGACTAGCGGAGCTACGGCCCAGTACTTC. Amino acid sequence: CASSVTSGATAQYF.

The V and J genes are TRBV12-3 or TRBV12-4 and TRBJ2-5, with TRBD1 as a possible D gene (7 bases). This CDR3 is 13 amino acids long. V dropped 5 bases and J dropped 5 bases, with 12 bases sitting between them. This chain's CDR3 is CASSAGQIETQYF. CDR3 nucleotides: TGTGCCAGCAGTGCGGGACAGATCGAGACCCAGTACTTC.

The rearrangement joins TRBV4-2 to TRBJ1-3; D not certain. The CDR3 is made up of 19 amino acids. The V end was cut by 4 bases, the J end by 0 bases, with 22 bases between. The V gene's germline CDR1 is LGHNA and CDR2 YNFKEQ. CDR3 region: CASSRSSSVRRSSGNTIYF. As DNA, the CDR3 is TGTGCCAGCAGCCGATCGTCCAGCGTCCGTAGGAGCTCTGGAAACACCATATATTTT.

The V call is TRBV29-1, the J call TRBJ1-1; D is uncertain. There are 12 residues in the CDR3. Germline lookup yields CDR1 SQVTM and CDR2 ANQGSEA. V was clipped by 3 bases and J by 2 bases, with 7 bases between them. Here the CDR3 reads CSVDNLNTEAFF. As DNA, the CDR3 is TGCAGCGTTGATAACCTAAACACTGAAGCTTTCTTT.

This chain uses TRBV7-2 with TRBJ1-1; D ambiguous. The germline V and J ends were trimmed by 1 base and 1 base, with 13 bases remaining between them. The germline gives CDR1 SGHTA, CDR2 FQGNSA. This CDR3 region has 16 residues. CDR3 in DNA: TGTGCCAGCAGCTTAGTCGCGGGGTTTAGGAACACTGAAGCTTTCTTT. It specifies CASSLVAGFRNTEAFF.

The chain uses TRBV28 and TRBJ1-5; no clear D gene. Germline CDR1 and CDR2: MDHEN and SYDVKM. V was shortened by 2 bases and J by 2 bases, with 7 bases between the two germline ends. This CDR3 has 14 residues. The CDR3 region has the DNA TGTGCCAGCAGTTTAGGGAGCCGCAATCAGCCCCAGCATTTT. Encoded protein: CASSLGSRNQPQHF.

The chain uses TRBV25-1 and TRBJ1-3; 8 bases match TRBD1. This CDR3 is 16 amino acids long. Trimming at V came to 8 bases and at J to 1 base, leaving 10 bases not matched to a gene. The germline V gene encodes CDR1 MGHDK and CDR2 SYGVNS. The CDR3 reads CASGEDRVTSGNTIYF. As DNA, the CDR3 is TGTGCCAGCGGGGAGGACAGGGTAACTTCTGGAAACACCATATATTTT.

Here the CDR3 reads CAISDRDRDEQYF. CDR3 DNA: TGTGCCATCAGTGACCGCGACAGGGACGAGCAGTACTTC. The rearrangement uses TRBV10-3 and TRBJ2-7; 7 bases map to TRBD1. Germline assignment: CDR1 ENHRY and CDR2 SYGVKD. With 3 bases clipped from V and 5 bases from J, the junction kept 4 bases outside the gene matches. This CDR3 is built from 13 residues.

There are a few counts of this clone. V is TRBV27 and J is TRBJ1-2; 7 bases are a match to TRBD1. Germline assignment: CDR1 MNHEY and CDR2 SMNVEV (reference sequence). The CDR3 runs to 15 residues. The J segment lost 2 bases and the V segment lost 5 bases, leaving 8 bases of the junction unmatched. The CDR3 bases are TGTGCCAGCAGTCCCTCCGGGACAGCGAACTATGGCTACACCTTC. This gives the protein CASSPSGTANYGYTF.

The chain joins TRBV7-2 to TRBJ2-7, with 12 bases that match TRBD2. V gave up 3 bases and J gave up 6 bases; unmatched junction bases: 6. This CDR3 spans 15 amino acids. Germline assignment: CDR1 SGHTA and CDR2 FQGNSA. Here the CDR3 DNA reads TGTGCCAGCAGCTTGACTAGCGGGGGTTTCGGCGAGCAGTACTTC. This translates into CASSLTSGGFGEQYF. Full variable domain (remainder filled in from reference TRBV7-2 and TRBJ2-7): GAGVSQSPSNKVTEKGKDVELRCDPISGHTALYWYRQSLGQGLEFLIYFQGNSAPDKSGLPSDRFSAERTGGSVSTLTIQRTQQEDSAVYLCASSLTSGGFGEQYFGPGTRLTVT.

The chain joins TRBV14 to TRBJ1-2; 8 bases align to TRBD1. V lost 1 base to trimming and J lost 1 base; unmatched junction nucleotides: 8. Germline V gene sequence: CDR1 SGHDN, CDR2 FVKESK. The CDR3 length is 17 residues. The CDR3 sequence is CASSQGDRSLYNYGYTF. In nucleotides, the CDR3 is TGTGCCAGCAGCCAAGGGGACAGGAGTCTTTATAACTATGGCTACACCTTC.

Notes on this clone: Because the CDR3's place on the DNA is in doubt, the DNA is left out and the CDR3 is given as listed by TCRdb. The chain recombines TRBV12-3 or TRBV12-4 with TRBJ1-1. The CDR3 region is 12 residues in length, termini included. This CDR3 reads CASSFGGGNTFF.

The CDR3 loop reads CASSPKGAGGANVLTF. DNA of the CDR3: TGTGCCAGCAGCCCGAAGGGGGCTGGGGGGGCCAACGTCCTGACTTTC. This chain uses TRBV7-2 with TRBJ2-6; 7 bases agree with TRBD1. In germline, CDR1 is SGHTA, CDR2 FQGNSA. The CDR3 extends over 16 amino acids. V lost 5 bases, J lost 4 bases, and 8 bases stayed unmatched.

This clone was recorded a few times. V is TRBV28 and J is TRBJ2-3; D might be TRBD2 (5 bases). Germline V lookup: CDR1 MDHEN, CDR2 SYDVKM. V was pared by 5 bases and J by 6 bases, with 18 bases between. The CDR3 runs 15 residues. DNA for the CDR3: TGTGCCAGCAGTACGGGATTTTTTAGCGACGATACGCAGTATTTT. Translated: CASSTGFFSDDTQYF.

The chain links TRBV7-2 to TRBJ2-1; the D is unclear. This CDR3 region has 13 residues. V was clipped by 2 bases and J by 10 bases, with 12 bases between them. The germline V gene has CDR1 SGHTA and CDR2 FQGNSA. The CDR3 nucleotides are TGTGCCAGCAGCTTATACTTGGTTCCCGAGCAGTTCTTC. Protein sequence: CASSLYLVPEQFF.

V usage is TRBV7-6 and J usage is TRBJ2-3, with 10 bases identical to TRBD1. Germline loops: CDR1 SGHVS, CDR2 FNYEAQ. The CDR3 has 21 amino acids. The ends lost 1 base at V and 5 bases at J; junction bases unmatched: 21. In nucleotides, the CDR3 is TGTGCCAGCAGCTTAGTCTCGTCAAAGGGACCGGGACAGGGGACTCGAGATACGCAGTATTTT. It translates to CASSLVSSKGPGQGTRDTQYF.

This clone appeared a few times. V usage is TRBV30 and J usage is TRBJ1-2, with D perhaps TRBD1 (6 bases). CDR3 length: 11 amino acids. Trimming took off 5 bases at V and 8 bases at J, with 12 bases between the two ends. Per germline, CDR1 GTSNPN and CDR2 SVGIG (reference sequence). The CDR3 sequence is CAWGTGFGYTF. For the CDR3, the DNA is TGTGCCTGGGGCACAGGGTTCGGCTACACCTTC. Together with reference TRBV30 and TRBJ1-2, the CDR3 gives the full variable domain: SQTIHQWPATLVQPVGSPLSLECTVEGTSNPNLYWYRQAAGRGLQLLFYSVGIGQISSEVPQNLSASRPQDRQFILSSKKLLLSDSGFYLCAWGTGFGYTFGSGTRLTVV.

The V call is TRBV7-9, the J call TRBJ2-1, with 7 bases identical to TRBD1. The CDR3 extends over 15 amino acids. The V gene end was trimmed by 0 bases and the J gene end by 5 bases; junction bases not matched to a gene: 4. Germline V gene data show CDR1 as SEHNR and CDR2 as FQNEAQ (reference sequence). This CDR3 reads CASSLAIGTDNEQFF. DNA of the CDR3: TGTGCCAGCAGCTTAGCCATAGGGACAGACAATGAGCAGTTCTTC.

The chain carries TRBV6-5 and TRBJ1-1; D is perhaps TRBD1 (6 bases). In germline, CDR1 is MNHEY, CDR2 SVGAGI. V was trimmed by 6 bases and J by 1 base, leaving 12 bases between them. This CDR3 contains 14 residues. CDR3 coding DNA: TGTGCCAGCAGGAGAGGACAGTCGAACACTGAAGCTTTCTTT. Protein product: CASRRGQSNTEAFF.

This clone was picked up a small number of times. The chain recombines TRBV9 with TRBJ1-2, with D hard to call. Germline CDR1 SGDLS, CDR2 YYNGEE. Trimming pared 0 bases from V and 3 bases from J, leaving 12 bases between. The CDR3 covers 15 residues. CDR3 nucleotide sequence: TGTGCCAGCAGCGTAGGGTCCTTCGGAGACTATGGCTACACCTTC. Its translation: CASSVGSFGDYGYTF.

The chain carries TRBV28 and TRBJ2-7, with D tentatively TRBD2 (6 bases). The CDR3 extends over 17 amino acids. V was cut by 4 bases and J by 0 bases, with 19 bases left in between. Germline assignment: CDR1 MDHEN and CDR2 SYDVKM. CDR3 DNA sequence: TGTGCCAGCAGTTCAAATATACCGGGACTTAGCTCCTACGAGCAGTACTTC. Translated: CASSSNIPGLSSYEQYF.

V usage is TRBV3-1 (or the pseudogene TRBV3-2) and J usage is TRBJ2-6; unclear D gene. V dropped 0 bases and J dropped 7 bases, with 13 bases sitting between them. CDR3 size: 16 residues. Per germline, CDR1 LGHDT and CDR2 YNNKEL (reference sequence). This CDR3 is CASSQDYGAFANVLTF. DNA of the CDR3: TGTGCCAGCAGCCAAGATTACGGTGCGTTTGCCAACGTCCTGACTTTC.

The V call is TRBV11-3, the J call TRBJ2-7; TRBD1 matches 7 bases. The trim removed 5 bases at V and 2 bases at J, leaving 6 bases unmatched. Germline V gene lookup returns CDR1 SGHNT and CDR2 YENEEA. The CDR3 runs 14 residues. CDR3 sequence reads: CASSPRDSPYEQYF. DNA of the CDR3: TGTGCCAGCAGCCCCCGGGACAGCCCCTACGAGCAGTACTTC.

The gene calls are TRBV24-1 and TRBJ1-3; a possible D gene is TRBD1 (5 bases). The V gene lost 3 bases and the J gene lost 4 bases, with 12 bases spanning the gap. The germline V gene encodes CDR1 KGHDR and CDR2 SFDVKD. This CDR3 comprises 15 residues. CDR3 bases: TGTGCCACCAGTGATGGGCAGGGATCAGGAAACACCATATATTTT. Translated, it gives CATSDGQGSGNTIYF.